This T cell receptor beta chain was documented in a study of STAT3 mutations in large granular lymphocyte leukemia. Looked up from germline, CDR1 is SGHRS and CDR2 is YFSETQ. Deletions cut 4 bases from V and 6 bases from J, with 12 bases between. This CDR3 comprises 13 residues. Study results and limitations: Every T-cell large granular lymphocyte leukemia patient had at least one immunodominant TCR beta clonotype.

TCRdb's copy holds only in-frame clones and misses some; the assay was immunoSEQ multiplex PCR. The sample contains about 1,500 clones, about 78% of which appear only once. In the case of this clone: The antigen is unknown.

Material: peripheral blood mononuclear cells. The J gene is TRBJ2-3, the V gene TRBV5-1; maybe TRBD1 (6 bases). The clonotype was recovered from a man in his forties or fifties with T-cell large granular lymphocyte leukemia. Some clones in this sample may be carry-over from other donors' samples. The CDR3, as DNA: TGCGCCAGCAGCGAAACAGGGATCGATACGCAGTATTTT. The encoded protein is CASSETGIDTQYF.